The 17 T cell receptor beta chains presented below share a single source sample, sequenced in a study of blood T cell repertoires in COVID-19. The data were produced by immunoSEQ multiplex PCR, yet TCRdb's version contains in-frame clones alone and is incomplete. The sample gives 150,000 to 200,000 clones, approximately 86% of which show up once; 7% to 7.5% is in the top ten. Sample: peripheral blood. These receptors were collected from a woman of 80 years or more in a cohort sampled during active or convalescent COVID-19.

J is TRBJ1-1 and V is TRBV25-1; D not resolved. The CDR3 is 13 amino acids. Looked up from germline, CDR1 is MGHDK and CDR2 is SYGVNS. Trimming cost V 2 bases and J 1 base, with 5 bases left between them. For the CDR3, the DNA is TGTGCCAGCAGTGAACGTAGGAACACTGAAGCTTTCTTT. Its translation: CASSERRNTEAFF.

The rearrangement uses TRBV21-1 and TRBJ2-7; the DNA was not compared with TRBD1, the D call given in the table. TRBV21-1 is an annotated pseudogene. This CDR3 comprises 16 residues. CDR3 sequence: CASSPALDRGPYEQYV. Here the CDR3 DNA reads TGTGCCAGCAGCCCCGCCTTGGACAGGGGACCCTACGAGCAGTACGTC.

The CDR3 spells CASSYPAGGRADTQYF. CDR3 coding DNA: TGTGCCAGCAGTTACCCTGCGGGGGGTAGAGCAGATACGCAGTATTTT. The chain couples TRBV6-5 to TRBJ2-3, with 8 bases matching TRBD2. The V and J ends lost 2 bases and 4 bases, in that order; junction bases with no gene match: 8. Germline CDR1 is MNHEY and CDR2 is SVGAGI. The CDR3 covers 16 residues.

The J gene is TRBJ1-5, the V gene TRBV6-6; no firm D call. The CDR3 is 12 residues long. Germline CDR1 and CDR2: MNHNY and SVGAGI (reference sequence). Trimming took 6 bases from V and 6 from J, leaving 9 bases between them. The CDR3 DNA follows: TGTGCCAGCAGCCGGGAGAGTCAGCCCCAGCATTTT. This encodes CASSRESQPQHF.

Only one count was recorded for this clone. This specimen includes other DNA sequences encoding the same CDR3. This sequence joins TRBV12-3 or TRBV12-4 and TRBJ1-1, with a weak D call TRBD1 (5 bases). The CDR3 is 13 residues long. The V end lost 5 bases, the J end lost 3 bases, and 10 bases lay between the germline ends. The CDR3 spells CASSRTGYTEAFF. In DNA, the CDR3 is TGTGCCAGCAGTCGAACAGGCTACACTGAAGCTTTCTTT.

This clone is a singleton in its sample. The rearrangement links TRBV30 to TRBJ2-5; D might be TRBD1 (5 bases). CDR1 is GTSNPN, CDR2 SVGIG, per germline (reference sequence). Trimming removed 3 bases at V and 7 bases at J, with 12 bases between. There are 12 residues in the CDR3. The CDR3 here is CAWRDKFVTQYF. In nucleotides, the CDR3 is TGTGCCTGGAGGGACAAGTTCGTGACCCAGTACTTC. Variable domain in full (rest from reference TRBV30 and TRBJ2-5): SQTIHQWPATLVQPVGSPLSLECTVEGTSNPNLYWYRQAAGRGLQLLFYSVGIGQISSEVPQNLSASRPQDRQFILSSKKLLLSDSGFYLCAWRDKFVTQYFGPGTRLLVL.

The chain joins TRBV28 to TRBJ1-4; the match to TRBD1 covers 7 bases. This CDR3 has 16 residues. Trimming cost V 4 bases and J 7 bases; bases outside gene matches: 12. From germline, CDR1 is MDHEN and CDR2 SYDVKM. Here the CDR3 reads CASSSARQGISEKLFF. As DNA, the CDR3 is TGTGCCAGCAGTTCCGCCCGACAGGGAATAAGTGAAAAACTGTTTTTT.

The chain joins TRBV20-1 to TRBJ2-5, with 7 bases lining up with TRBD2. The CDR3 totals 11 residues. Germline-derived CDR1 and CDR2 are DFQATT and SNEGSKA (reference sequence). CDR3 protein: CSTSDRETQYF. In nucleotides, the CDR3 is TGCAGCACTAGCGATCGGGAGACCCAGTACTTC.

The chain couples TRBV5-1 to TRBJ2-2, with TRBD2 matching 9 bases. V gave up 3 bases and J gave up 7 bases; unmatched junction bases: 1. CDR3 length: 13 amino acids. Germline CDR1 SGHRS, CDR2 YFSETQ. The CDR3 reads CASSSSGDGELFF. In DNA, the CDR3 is TGCGCCAGCAGCTCTAGCGGGGACGGGGAGCTGTTTTTT.

The chain is built from TRBV19 and TRBJ2-7; TRBD1 aligns across 9 bases. The length of the CDR3 is 16 residues. The V segment lost 4 bases and the J segment 1 base; nucleotides outside the gene matches: 8. CDR1 is LNHDA, CDR2 SQIVND, per germline (reference sequence). The CDR3 coding sequence is TGTGCCAGTAGTAGAGGAGGGGGGACAGGGTCCTACGAGCAGTACGTC. It is translated as CASSRGGGTGSYEQYV.

V usage is TRBV4-1 and J usage is TRBJ1-1; D not certain. The germline V gene has CDR1 MGHRA and CDR2 YSYEKL. Between the trimmed V and J ends, which lost 3 bases and 4 bases, there was a span of 9 bases. CDR3 length: 13 amino acids. The CDR3 DNA reads TGCGCCAGCAGCCAGCGGGCGATCACTGAAGCTTTCTTT. It specifies CASSQRAITEAFF.

This clone was counted ten times or more. This sequence joins TRBV6-2 or TRBV6-3 and TRBJ2-1; D is ambiguous. The CDR3 length is 16 residues. The V end lost 2 bases, the J end lost 0 bases, and 11 bases lay between the germline ends. Germline values: CDR1 MNHEY, CDR2 SVGEGT. The CDR3 loop reads CASSYPLYRSYNEQFF. In DNA form, the CDR3 reads TGTGCCAGCAGTTACCCCCTTTATCGCTCCTACAATGAGCAGTTCTTC.

The chain joins TRBV30 to TRBJ1-2; D perhaps matches TRBD1 (6 bases). The CDR3 sequence is 14 residues long. Germline V gives CDR1 GTSNPN, CDR2 SVGIG (reference sequence). Trimming stripped 7 bases from V and 3 bases from J, with 18 bases between. CDR3 DNA sequence: TGTGCCTCAACCGGGGGCAGCGGGGACTATGGCTACACCTTC. Translated, it gives CASTGGSGDYGYTF.

This clone occurred once. The rearrangement uses TRBV5-1 and TRBJ1-2; 10 positions agree with TRBD1. This CDR3 is 13 amino acids long. The germline CDR1 and CDR2 sequences are SGHRS and YFSETQ. The V segment lost 3 bases and the J segment 6 bases; nucleotides outside the gene matches: 2. CDR3 protein: CASSYGTGDGYTF. In DNA, the CDR3 is TGCGCCAGCAGCTACGGGACAGGGGATGGCTACACCTTC.

The CDR3 DNA is TGTGCCAGCAGCCCCAGACTAGTAGGTGAGCAGTTCTTC. It is translated as CASSPRLVGEQFF. The chain has TRBV6-2 or TRBV6-3 and TRBJ2-1; possibly TRBD2 for D (6 bases). V gave up 6 bases and J gave up 9 bases, with 15 bases separating them. The CDR3 is 13 amino acids. Germline V gene data show CDR1 as MNHEY and CDR2 as SVGEGT.

This clone appeared a few times. CDR3 bases: TGTGCCACCGGCGGAGGTAGTGGCTACACCTTC. Protein product: CATGGGSGYTF. The rearrangement links TRBV6-6 to TRBJ1-2; D unresolved. CDR3 size: 11 residues. Germline V gives CDR1 MNHNY, CDR2 SVGAGI (reference sequence). V dropped 10 bases and J dropped 7 bases, with 13 bases sitting between them.

The rearrangement uses TRBV4-3 and TRBJ2-5; D possibly corresponds to TRBD2 (6 bases). The CDR3 covers 15 residues. The germline V gene has CDR1 LGHNA and CDR2 YSLEER. With 0 bases removed from V and 0 bases from J, the gap between germline ends came to 8 bases. Here the CDR3 reads CASSQERGDQETQYF. As DNA, the CDR3 is TGCGCCAGCAGCCAAGAGCGCGGGGACCAAGAGACCCAGTACTTC.